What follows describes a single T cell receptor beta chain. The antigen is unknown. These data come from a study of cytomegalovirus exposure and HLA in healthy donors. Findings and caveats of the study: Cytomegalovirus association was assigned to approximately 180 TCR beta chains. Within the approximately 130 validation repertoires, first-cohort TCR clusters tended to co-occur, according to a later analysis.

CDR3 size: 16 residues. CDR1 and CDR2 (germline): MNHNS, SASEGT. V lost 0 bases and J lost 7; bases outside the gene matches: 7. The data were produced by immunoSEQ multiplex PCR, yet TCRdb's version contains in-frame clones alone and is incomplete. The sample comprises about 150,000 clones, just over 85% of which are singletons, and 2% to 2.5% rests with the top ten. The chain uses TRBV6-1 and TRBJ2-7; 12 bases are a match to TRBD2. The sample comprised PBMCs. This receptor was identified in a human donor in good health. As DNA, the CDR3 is TGTGCCAGCAGTGAAGCCCTAGCGGGAGGGAGGGGGGAGCAGTACTTC. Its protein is CASSEALAGGRGEQYF.